Sequencing of this TCR beta chain was carried out in a study of cytomegalovirus exposure and HLA in healthy donors. The PCR was carried out with 60 Vbeta primers and 13 Jbeta primers. Assay used: immunoSEQ multiplex PCR; TCRdb lists only in-frame clones, some missing. The table includes some 140,000 clones, under 75% detected once. General study findings and limits: The study flagged approximately 180 TCR beta chains as cytomegalovirus-associated.

Concerning this clone: What it binds is not known.

Trimming stripped 0 bases from V and 7 bases from J, with 4 bases between. CDR3 length: 12 residues. Germline loops: CDR1 LGHNT, CDR2 FRNRAP. V and J are TRBV12-5 and TRBJ2-1; the D is unclear. The TCR comes from a woman aged 35 to 49 in good health and CMV-seronegative. Source material: PBMCs. The CDR3 DNA is TGTGCTAGTGGTTTGGTGGAGAATGAGCAGTTCTTC. As protein: CASGLVENEQFF.